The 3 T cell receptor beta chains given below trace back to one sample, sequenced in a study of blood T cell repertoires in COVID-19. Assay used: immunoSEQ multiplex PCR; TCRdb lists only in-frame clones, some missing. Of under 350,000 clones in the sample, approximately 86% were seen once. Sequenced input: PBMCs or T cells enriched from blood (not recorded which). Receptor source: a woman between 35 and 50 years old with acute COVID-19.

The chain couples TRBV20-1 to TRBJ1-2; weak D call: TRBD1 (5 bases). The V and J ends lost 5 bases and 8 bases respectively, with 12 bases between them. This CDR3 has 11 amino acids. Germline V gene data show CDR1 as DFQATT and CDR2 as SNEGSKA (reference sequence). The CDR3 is CSAFRVWGYTF. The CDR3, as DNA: TGCAGTGCTTTCAGGGTGTGGGGCTACACCTTC.

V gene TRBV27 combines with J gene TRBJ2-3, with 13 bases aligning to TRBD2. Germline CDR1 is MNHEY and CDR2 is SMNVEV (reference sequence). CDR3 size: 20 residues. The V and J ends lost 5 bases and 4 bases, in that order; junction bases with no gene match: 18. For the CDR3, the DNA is TGTGCCAGCAGTCTCTACCCTACTAGCGGGAGGGCCAGTATTTCAGATACGCAGTATTTT. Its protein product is CASSLYPTSGRASISDTQYF.

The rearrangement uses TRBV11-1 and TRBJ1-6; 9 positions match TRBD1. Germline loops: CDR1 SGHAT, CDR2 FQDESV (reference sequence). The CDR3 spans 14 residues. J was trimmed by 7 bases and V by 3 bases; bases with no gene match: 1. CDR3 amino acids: CASSLTGGNSPLHF. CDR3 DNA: TGTGCCAGCAGCTTGACAGGGGGAAATTCACCCCTCCACTTT.